What follows are 5 T cell receptor beta chains derived from one specimen sequenced in a study of blood T cell repertoires in COVID-19. The table came from immunoSEQ multiplex PCR; TCRdb's copy has only in-frame clones and leaves some out. The sample has more than 100,000 clones, 70% to 85% seen once. The sample was peripheral blood. These receptors were obtained from a woman aged 70 to 79 with acute or convalescent COVID-19.

This chain connects TRBV24-1 to TRBJ2-1, with 8 bases aligning to TRBD1. Germline lookup yields CDR1 KGHDR and CDR2 SFDVKD. V shed 4 bases, J shed 8 bases, and the junction held 12 bases outside the gene matches. The length of the CDR3 is 16 residues. The CDR3: CATSDSPGQGKDEQFF. The CDR3 DNA is TGTGCCACCAGTGACAGCCCCGGACAGGGAAAGGATGAGCAGTTCTTC.

The chain has TRBV5-8 and TRBJ1-2, with D possibly matching TRBD1 (6 bases). Trimming shortened V by 4 bases and J by 2 bases, and 15 bases separated the two germline ends. The CDR3 runs 15 residues. Germline CDR1 reads SGHTS; CDR2 reads YDEGEE. CDR3 in DNA: TGTGCCAGCAGCCGGCAACAGGGTATGAACTATGGCTACACCTTC. Its protein is CASSRQQGMNYGYTF.

The V gene is TRBV5-1, the J gene TRBJ2-6, with D tentatively TRBD2 (6 bases). The germline V gene has CDR1 SGHRS and CDR2 YFSETQ. The length of the CDR3 is 17 residues. The V end lost 4 bases, the J end lost 0 bases, and 14 bases lay between the germline ends. The CDR3 nucleotides read TGCGCCAGCAGCGGTCATTCGGGGGTCTCTGGGGCCAACGTCCTGACTTTC. It encodes CASSGHSGVSGANVLTF.

A note on this clone: The sample contains more than one DNA sequence encoding this CDR3. This chain connects TRBV6-5 to TRBJ2-7, with 9 bases fitting TRBD1. Germline-derived CDR1 and CDR2 are MNHEY and SVGAGI. V gave up 2 bases and J gave up 4 bases; unmatched junction bases: 3. The CDR3 runs 14 residues. The CDR3 sequence: CASSYVQGAYEQYF. The CDR3 coding sequence is TGTGCCAGCAGTTACGTACAGGGGGCTTACGAGCAGTACTTC.

This clone was seen once. This sequence joins TRBV30 and TRBJ1-4; 9 bases fit TRBD1. This CDR3 is 14 amino acids long. Germline-derived CDR1 and CDR2 are GTSNPN and SVGIG (reference sequence). V trimming: 0 bases; J trimming: 7 bases; junction bases outside the gene matches: 3. CDR3 region: CAWSVQGAVEKLFF. The CDR3 region has the DNA TGTGCCTGGAGTGTACAGGGGGCGGTTGAAAAACTGTTTTTT. Full variable domain (missing parts from reference TRBV30 and TRBJ1-4): SQTIHQWPATLVQPVGSPLSLECTVEGTSNPNLYWYRQAAGRGLQLLFYSVGIGQISSEVPQNLSASRPQDRQFILSSKKLLLSDSGFYLCAWSVQGAVEKLFFGSGTQLSVL.